The source of this TCR beta chain is a study of shared clonotypes between healthy human individuals. Measured with immunoSEQ multiplex PCR; TCRdb has only the in-frame clones, and not every one. The sample lists a few million clones, roughly 92% seen once, with approximately 0.4% in the top ten. The CDR3 is 12 residues long. Trimming left V 4 bases short and J 5 bases short, with 8 bases between. Germline V gene lookup returns CDR1 ENHRY and CDR2 SYGVKD. The chain has TRBV10-3 and TRBJ2-5; D is unclear. This sequence originates from a man aged 18 to 29 in good health. Some clones in this sample may be carry-over from other donors' samples. Sequencing was carried out using naive CD4+ T cells from PBMCs. Subset specified: CD45RA+ positively selected. CDR3 protein: CAISVAGETQYF. The CDR3, as DNA: TGTGCCATCAGTGTCGCCGGGGAGACCCAGTACTTC.